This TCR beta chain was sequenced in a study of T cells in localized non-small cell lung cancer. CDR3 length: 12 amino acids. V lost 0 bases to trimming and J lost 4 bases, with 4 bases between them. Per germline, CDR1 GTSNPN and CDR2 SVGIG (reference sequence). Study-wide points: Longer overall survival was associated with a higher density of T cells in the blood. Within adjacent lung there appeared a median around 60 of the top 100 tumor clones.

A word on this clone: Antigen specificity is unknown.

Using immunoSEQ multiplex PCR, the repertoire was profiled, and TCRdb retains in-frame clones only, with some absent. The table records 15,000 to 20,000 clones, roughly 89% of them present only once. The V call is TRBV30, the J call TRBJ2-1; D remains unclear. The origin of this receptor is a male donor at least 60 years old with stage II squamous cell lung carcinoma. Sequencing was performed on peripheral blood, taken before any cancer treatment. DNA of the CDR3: TGTGCCTGGAGTGTACAGTACAATGAGCAGTTCTTC. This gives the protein CAWSVQYNEQFF. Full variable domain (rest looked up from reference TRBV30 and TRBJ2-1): SQTIHQWPATLVQPVGSPLSLECTVEGTSNPNLYWYRQAAGRGLQLLFYSVGIGQISSEVPQNLSASRPQDRQFILSSKKLLLSDSGFYLCAWSVQYNEQFFGPGTRLTVL.